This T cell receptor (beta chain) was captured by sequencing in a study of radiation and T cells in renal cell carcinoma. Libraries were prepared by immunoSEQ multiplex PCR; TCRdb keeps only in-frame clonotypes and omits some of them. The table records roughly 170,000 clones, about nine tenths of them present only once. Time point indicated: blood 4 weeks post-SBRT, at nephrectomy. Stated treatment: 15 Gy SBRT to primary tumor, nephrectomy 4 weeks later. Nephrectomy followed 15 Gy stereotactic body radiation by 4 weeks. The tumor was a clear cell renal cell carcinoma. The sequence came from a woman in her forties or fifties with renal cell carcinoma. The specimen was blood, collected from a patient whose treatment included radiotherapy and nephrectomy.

CDR3 sequence: CASSPRQGYTRELFF. The CDR3 coding sequence is TGTGCCAGCAGCCCCCGACAGGGGTATACTCGGGAGCTGTTTTTT. This chain connects TRBV7-9 to TRBJ2-2; 8 nucleotides agree with TRBD1. The V gene end was trimmed by 5 bases and the J gene end by 9 bases; junction bases not matched to a gene: 11. CDR3 length: 15 residues. From germline, CDR1 is SEHNR and CDR2 FQNEAQ (reference sequence). The full variable domain, with the rest looked up from reference TRBV7-9 and TRBJ2-2, is DTGVSQNPRHKITKRGQNVTFRCDPISEHNRLYWYRQTLGQGPEFLTYFQNEAQLEKSRLLSDRFSAERPKGSFSTLEIQRTEQGDSAMYLCASSPRQGYTRELFFGEGSRLTVL.